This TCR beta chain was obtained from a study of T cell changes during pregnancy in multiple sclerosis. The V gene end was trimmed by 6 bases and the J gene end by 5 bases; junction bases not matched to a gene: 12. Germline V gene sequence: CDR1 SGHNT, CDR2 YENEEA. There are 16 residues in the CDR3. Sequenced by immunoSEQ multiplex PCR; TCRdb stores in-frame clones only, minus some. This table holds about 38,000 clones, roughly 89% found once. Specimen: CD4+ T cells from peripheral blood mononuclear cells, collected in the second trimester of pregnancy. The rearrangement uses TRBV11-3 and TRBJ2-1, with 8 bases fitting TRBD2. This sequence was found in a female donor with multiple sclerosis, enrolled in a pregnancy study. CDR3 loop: CASRGAGTRDDNEQFF. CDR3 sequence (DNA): TGTGCCAGCAGAGGTGCCGGGACTAGGGACGACAATGAGCAGTTCTTC.